The clone carrying this T cell receptor beta chain showed up just a few times. This record comes from a study of patients and donors after allogeneic stem cell transplantation. The CDR3 is 14 amino acids. Germline V CDR1 and CDR2: MNHEY, SVGAGI. The V and J ends lost 6 bases and 2 bases respectively, with 12 bases between them. TCRdb reprocessed the RT-PCR reads with MiXCR, giving one entry per CDR3 protein. The profile shows over 150,000 distinct CDR3 sequences, about 30% of them singletons. The chain uses TRBV6-5 and TRBJ2-3; D unresolved. The source is a human donor who was either an allogeneic HSCT recipient or a stem cell or donor lymphocyte infusion donor (not recorded which). It is not recorded whose cells these are; they may come from a transplant donor. The sample taken for sequencing was blood, either unsorted or a sorted T cell fraction (not recorded which). The CDR3 loop reads CASSYLLSTDTQYF. In nucleotides, the CDR3 is TGTGCCAGCAGCTACCTACTCTCCACAGATACGCAGTATTTT.